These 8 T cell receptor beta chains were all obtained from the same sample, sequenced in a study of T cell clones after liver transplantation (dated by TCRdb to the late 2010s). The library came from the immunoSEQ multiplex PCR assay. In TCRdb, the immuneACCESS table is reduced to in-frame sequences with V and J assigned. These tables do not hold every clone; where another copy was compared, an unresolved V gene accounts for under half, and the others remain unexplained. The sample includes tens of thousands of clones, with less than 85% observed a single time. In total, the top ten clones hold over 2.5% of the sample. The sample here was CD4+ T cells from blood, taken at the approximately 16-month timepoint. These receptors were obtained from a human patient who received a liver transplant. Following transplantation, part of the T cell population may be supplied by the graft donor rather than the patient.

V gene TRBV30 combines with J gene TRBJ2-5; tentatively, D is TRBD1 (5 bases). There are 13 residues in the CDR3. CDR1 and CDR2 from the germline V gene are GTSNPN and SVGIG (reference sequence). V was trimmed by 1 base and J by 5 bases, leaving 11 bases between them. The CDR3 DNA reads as TGTGCCTGGAGTGAAGGGGCGGCGGAGACCCAGTACTTC. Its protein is CAWSEGAAETQYF. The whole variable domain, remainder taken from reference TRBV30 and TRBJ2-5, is SQTIHQWPATLVQPVGSPLSLECTVEGTSNPNLYWYRQAAGRGLQLLFYSVGIGQISSEVPQNLSASRPQDRQFILSSKKLLLSDSGFYLCAWSEGAAETQYFGPGTRLLVL.

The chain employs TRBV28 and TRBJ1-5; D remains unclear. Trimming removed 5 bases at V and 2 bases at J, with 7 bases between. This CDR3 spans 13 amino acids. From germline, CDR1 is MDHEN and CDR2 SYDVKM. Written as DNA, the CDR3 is TGTGCCAGCAGTGCCGGGGGCAATCAGCCCCAGCATTTT. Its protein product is CASSAGGNQPQHF.

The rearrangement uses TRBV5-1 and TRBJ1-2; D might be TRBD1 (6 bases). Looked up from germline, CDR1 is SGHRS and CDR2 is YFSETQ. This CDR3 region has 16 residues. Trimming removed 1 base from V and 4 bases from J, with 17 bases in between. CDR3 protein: CASSLLSGESIYGYTF. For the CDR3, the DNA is TGCGCCAGCAGCTTGTTGTCAGGGGAGAGTATCTATGGCTACACCTTC.

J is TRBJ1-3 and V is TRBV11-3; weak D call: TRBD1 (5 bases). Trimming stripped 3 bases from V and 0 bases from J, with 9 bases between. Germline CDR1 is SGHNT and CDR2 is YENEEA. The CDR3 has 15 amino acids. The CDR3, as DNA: TGTGCCAGCAGCTTCGCAGGGAACTCTGGAAACACCATATATTTT. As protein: CASSFAGNSGNTIYF.

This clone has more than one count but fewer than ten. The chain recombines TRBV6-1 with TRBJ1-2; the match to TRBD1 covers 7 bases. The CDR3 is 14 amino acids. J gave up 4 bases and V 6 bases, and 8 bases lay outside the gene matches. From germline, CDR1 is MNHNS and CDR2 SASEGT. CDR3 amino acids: CASRSGGTPYGYTF. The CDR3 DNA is TGTGCCAGCAGATCAGGGGGGACTCCCTATGGCTACACCTTC.

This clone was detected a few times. CDR3 sequence: CASSLDYGLYNEQFF. In DNA form, the CDR3 reads TGTGCCAGCAGCTTGGACTACGGGCTATACAATGAGCAGTTCTTC. The chain carries TRBV11-2 and TRBJ2-1, with a weak D call TRBD2 (6 bases). Trimming cost V 3 bases and J 4 bases, with 13 bases left between them. The germline gives CDR1 SGHAT, CDR2 FQNNGV. CDR3 size: 15 residues.

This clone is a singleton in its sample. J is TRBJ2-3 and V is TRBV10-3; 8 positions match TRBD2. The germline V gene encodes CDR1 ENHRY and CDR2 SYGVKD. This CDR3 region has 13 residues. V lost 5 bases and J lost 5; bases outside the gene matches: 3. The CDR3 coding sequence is TGTGCCATCAGTCCTACTAGCGGAGATACGCAGTATTTT. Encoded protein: CAISPTSGDTQYF.

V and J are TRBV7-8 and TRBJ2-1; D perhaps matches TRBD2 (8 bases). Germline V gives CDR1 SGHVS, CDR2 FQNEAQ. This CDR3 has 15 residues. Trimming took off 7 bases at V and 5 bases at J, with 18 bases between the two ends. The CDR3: CASTIAGQFNNEQFF. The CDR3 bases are TGTGCCAGCACCATAGCGGGACAGTTCAACAATGAGCAGTTCTTC.